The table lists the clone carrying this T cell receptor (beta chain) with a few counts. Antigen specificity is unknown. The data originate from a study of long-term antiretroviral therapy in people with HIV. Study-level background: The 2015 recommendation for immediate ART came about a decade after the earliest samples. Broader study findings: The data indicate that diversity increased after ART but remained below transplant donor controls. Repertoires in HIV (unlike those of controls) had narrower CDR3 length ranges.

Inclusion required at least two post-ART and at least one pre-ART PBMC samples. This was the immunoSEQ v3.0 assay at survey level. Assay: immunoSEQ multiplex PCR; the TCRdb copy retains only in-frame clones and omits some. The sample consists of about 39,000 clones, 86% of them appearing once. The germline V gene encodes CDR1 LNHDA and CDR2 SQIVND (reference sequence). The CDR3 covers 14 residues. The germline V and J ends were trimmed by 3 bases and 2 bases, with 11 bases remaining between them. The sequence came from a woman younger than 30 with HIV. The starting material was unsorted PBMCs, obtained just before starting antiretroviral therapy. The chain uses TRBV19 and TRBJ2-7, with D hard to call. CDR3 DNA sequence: TGTGCCAGTAGTATTGTTGGAGACGCCTACGAGCAGTACTTC. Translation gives CASSIVGDAYEQYF.